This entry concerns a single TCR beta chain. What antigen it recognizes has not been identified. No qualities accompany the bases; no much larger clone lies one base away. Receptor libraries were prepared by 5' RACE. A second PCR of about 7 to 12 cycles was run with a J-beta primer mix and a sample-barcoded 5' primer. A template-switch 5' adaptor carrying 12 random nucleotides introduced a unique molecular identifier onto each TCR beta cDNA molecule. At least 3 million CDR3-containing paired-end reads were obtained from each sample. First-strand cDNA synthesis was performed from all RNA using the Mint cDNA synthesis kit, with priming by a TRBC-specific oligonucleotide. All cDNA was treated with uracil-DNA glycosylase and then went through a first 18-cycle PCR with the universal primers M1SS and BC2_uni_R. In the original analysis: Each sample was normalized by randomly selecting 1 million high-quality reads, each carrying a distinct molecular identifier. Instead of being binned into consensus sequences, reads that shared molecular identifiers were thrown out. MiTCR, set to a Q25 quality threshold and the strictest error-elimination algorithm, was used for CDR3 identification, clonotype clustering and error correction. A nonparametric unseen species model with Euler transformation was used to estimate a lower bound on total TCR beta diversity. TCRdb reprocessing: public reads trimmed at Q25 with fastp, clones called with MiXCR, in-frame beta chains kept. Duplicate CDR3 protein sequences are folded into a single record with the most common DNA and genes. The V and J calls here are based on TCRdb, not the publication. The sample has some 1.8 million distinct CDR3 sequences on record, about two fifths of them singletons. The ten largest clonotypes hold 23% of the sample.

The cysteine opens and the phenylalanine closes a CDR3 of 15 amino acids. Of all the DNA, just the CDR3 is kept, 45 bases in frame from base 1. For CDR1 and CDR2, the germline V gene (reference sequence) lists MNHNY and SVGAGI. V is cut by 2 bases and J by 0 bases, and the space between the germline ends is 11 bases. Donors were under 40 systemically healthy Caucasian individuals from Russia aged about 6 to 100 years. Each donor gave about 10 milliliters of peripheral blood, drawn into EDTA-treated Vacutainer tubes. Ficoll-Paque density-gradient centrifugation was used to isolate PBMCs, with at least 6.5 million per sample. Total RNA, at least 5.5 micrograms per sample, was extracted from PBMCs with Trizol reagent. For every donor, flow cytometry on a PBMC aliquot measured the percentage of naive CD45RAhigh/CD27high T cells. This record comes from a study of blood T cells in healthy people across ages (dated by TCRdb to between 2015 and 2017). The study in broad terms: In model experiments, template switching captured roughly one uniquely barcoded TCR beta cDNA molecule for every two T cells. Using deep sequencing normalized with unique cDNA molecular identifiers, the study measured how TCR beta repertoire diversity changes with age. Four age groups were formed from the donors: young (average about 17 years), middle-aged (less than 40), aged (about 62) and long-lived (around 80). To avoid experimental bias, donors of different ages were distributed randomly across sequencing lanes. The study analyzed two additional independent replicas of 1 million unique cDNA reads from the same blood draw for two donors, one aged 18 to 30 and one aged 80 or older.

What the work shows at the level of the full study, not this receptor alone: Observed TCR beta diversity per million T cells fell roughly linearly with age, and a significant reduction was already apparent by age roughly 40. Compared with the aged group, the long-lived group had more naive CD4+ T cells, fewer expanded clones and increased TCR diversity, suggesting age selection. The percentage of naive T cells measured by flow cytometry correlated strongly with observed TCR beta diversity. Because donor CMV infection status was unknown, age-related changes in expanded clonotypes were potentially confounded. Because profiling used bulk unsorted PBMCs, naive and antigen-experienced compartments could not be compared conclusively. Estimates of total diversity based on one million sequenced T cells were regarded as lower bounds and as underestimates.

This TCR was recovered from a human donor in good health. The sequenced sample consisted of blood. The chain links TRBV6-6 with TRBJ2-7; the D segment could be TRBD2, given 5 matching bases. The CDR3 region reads CASSYRRGSSYEQYF. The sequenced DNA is TGTGCCAGCAGTTACCGCCGTGGGAGCTCCTACGAGCAGTACTTC.